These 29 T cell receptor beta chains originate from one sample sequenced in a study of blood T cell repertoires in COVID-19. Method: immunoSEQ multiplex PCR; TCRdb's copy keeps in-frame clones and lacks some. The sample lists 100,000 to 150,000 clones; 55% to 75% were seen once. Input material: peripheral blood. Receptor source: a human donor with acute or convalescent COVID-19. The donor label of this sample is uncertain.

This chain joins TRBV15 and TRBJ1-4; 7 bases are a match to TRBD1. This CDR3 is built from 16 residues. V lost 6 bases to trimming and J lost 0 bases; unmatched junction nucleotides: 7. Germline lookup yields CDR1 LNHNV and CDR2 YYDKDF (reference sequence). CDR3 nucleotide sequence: TGTGCCACCAGGCTGGGACAGTCGTCAACTAATGAAAAACTGTTTTTT. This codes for CATRLGQSSTNEKLFF.

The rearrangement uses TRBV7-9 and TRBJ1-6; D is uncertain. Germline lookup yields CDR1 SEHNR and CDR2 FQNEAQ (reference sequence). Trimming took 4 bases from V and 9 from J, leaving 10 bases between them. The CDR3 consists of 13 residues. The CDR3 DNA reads TGTGCCAGCAGCTCACAAACAACTTCACCCCTCCACTTT. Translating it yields CASSSQTTSPLHF.

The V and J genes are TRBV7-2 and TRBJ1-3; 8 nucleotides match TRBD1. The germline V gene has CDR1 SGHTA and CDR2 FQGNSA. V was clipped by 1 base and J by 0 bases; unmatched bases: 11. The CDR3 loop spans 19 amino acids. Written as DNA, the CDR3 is TGTGCCAGCAGCTTAGGGGACAGGTTTAGGAAGAGCTCTGGAAACACCATATATTTT. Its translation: CASSLGDRFRKSSGNTIYF.

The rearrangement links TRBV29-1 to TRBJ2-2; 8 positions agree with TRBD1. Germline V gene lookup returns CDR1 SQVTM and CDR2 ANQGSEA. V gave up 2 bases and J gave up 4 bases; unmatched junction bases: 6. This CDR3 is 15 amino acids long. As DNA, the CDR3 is TGCAGCGTTGAACCTGGACAGGGTCCCACCGGGGAGCTGTTTTTT. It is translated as CSVEPGQGPTGELFF.

The DNA for the CDR3 is TGTGCCACTCGGAGAGGTCCTCTTTGCTCCTACGAGCAGTACTTC. Amino acids: CATRRGPLCSYEQYF. The chain uses TRBV21-1 and TRBJ2-7; the tabulated D call, TRBD2, remains unverified against the DNA. TRBV21-1 is a pseudogene. CDR3 size: 15 residues.

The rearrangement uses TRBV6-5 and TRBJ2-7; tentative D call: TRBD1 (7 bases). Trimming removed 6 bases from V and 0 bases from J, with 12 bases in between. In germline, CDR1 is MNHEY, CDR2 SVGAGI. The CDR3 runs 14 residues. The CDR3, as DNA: TGTGCCAGCAGGTACCAGGGGGGCTCCTACGAGCAGTACTTC. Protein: CASRYQGGSYEQYF.

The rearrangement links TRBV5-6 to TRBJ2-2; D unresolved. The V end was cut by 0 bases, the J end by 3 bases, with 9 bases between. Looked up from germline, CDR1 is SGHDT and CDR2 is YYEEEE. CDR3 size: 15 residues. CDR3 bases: TGTGCCAGCAGCTTGGACAGCCCATACACCGGGGAGCTGTTTTTT. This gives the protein CASSLDSPYTGELFF.

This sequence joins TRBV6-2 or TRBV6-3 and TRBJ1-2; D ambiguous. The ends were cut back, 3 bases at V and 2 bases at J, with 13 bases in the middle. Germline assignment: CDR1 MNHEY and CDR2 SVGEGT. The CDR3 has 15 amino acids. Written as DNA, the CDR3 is TGTGCCAGCAGTTATCCCTCGGTCAAGAACTATGGCTACACCTTC. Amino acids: CASSYPSVKNYGYTF.

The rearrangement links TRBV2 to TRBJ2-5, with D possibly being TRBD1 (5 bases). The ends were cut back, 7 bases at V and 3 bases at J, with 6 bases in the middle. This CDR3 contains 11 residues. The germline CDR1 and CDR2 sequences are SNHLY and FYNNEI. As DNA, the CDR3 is TGTGCCAGCATCAGGGAAGAGACCCAGTACTTC. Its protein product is CASIREETQYF.

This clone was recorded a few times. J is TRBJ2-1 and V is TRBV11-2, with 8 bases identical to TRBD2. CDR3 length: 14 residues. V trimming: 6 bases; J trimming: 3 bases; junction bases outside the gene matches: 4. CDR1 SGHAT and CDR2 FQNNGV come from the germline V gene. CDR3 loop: CASRVAGHYNEQFF. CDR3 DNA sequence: TGTGCCAGCAGGGTAGCGGGACACTACAATGAGCAGTTCTTC.

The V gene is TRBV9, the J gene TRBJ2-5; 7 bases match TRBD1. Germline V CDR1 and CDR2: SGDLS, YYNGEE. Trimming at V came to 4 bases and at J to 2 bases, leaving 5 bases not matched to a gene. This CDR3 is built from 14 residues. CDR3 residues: CASSFGQDQETQYF. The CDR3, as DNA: TGTGCCAGCAGCTTCGGACAGGATCAAGAGACCCAGTACTTC.

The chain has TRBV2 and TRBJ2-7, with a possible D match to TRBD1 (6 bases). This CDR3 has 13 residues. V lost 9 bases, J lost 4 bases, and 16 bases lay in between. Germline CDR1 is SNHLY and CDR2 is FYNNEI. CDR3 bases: TGTGCCAGTGCCCCGGGGCAGGGGTACGAGCAGTACTTC. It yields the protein CASAPGQGYEQYF.

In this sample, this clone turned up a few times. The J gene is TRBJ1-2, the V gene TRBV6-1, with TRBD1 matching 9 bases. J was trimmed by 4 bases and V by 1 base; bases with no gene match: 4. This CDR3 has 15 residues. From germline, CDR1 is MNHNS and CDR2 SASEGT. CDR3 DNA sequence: TGTGCCAGCAGTGAAGAGAGGGGACAGGGCTATGGCTACACCTTC. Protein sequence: CASSEERGQGYGYTF.

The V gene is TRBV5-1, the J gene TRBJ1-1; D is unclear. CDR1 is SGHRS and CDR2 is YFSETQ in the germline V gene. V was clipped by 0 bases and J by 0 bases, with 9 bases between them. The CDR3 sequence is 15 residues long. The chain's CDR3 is CASSLAGVMNTEAFF. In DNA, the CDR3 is TGCGCCAGCAGCTTGGCCGGGGTTATGAACACTGAAGCTTTCTTT. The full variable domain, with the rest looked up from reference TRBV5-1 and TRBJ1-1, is KAGVTQTPRYLIKTRGQQVTLSCSPISGHRSVSWYQQTPGQGLQFLFEYFSETQRNKGNFPGRFSGRQFSNSRSEMNVSTLELGDSALYLCASSLAGVMNTEAFFGQGTRLTVV.

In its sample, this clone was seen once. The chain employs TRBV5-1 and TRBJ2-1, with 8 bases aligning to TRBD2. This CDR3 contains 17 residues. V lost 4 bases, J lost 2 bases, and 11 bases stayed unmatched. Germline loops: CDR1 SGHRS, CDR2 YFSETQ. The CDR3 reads CASSAPQRGSPYNEQFF. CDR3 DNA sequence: TGCGCCAGCAGCGCGCCCCAGCGGGGGAGTCCCTACAATGAGCAGTTCTTC.

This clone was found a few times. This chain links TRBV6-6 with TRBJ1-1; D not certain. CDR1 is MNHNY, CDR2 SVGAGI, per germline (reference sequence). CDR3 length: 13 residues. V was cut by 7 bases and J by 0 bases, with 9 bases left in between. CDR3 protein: CASTPMLNTEAFF. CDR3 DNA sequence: TGTGCCAGCACCCCCATGTTGAACACTGAAGCTTTCTTT.

CDR3: CAWNAGGGALFQETQYF. CDR3 DNA sequence: TGTGCCTGGAATGCTGGCGGGGGGGCCCTTTTCCAAGAGACCCAGTACTTC. V usage is TRBV30 and J usage is TRBJ2-5; TRBD2 aligns across 9 bases. J gave up 1 base and V 4 bases, and 13 bases lay outside the gene matches. This CDR3 contains 17 residues. Per germline, CDR1 GTSNPN and CDR2 SVGIG (reference sequence). Full variable domain (missing parts from reference TRBV30 and TRBJ2-5): SQTIHQWPATLVQPVGSPLSLECTVEGTSNPNLYWYRQAAGRGLQLLFYSVGIGQISSEVPQNLSASRPQDRQFILSSKKLLLSDSGFYLCAWNAGGGALFQETQYFGPGTRLLVL.

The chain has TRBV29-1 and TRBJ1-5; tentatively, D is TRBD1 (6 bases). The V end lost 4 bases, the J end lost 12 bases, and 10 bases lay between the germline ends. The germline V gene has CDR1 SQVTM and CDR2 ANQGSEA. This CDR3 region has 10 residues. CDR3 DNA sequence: TGCAGCGTTGGTCAGGGACACCAGCATTTT. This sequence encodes CSVGQGHQHF.

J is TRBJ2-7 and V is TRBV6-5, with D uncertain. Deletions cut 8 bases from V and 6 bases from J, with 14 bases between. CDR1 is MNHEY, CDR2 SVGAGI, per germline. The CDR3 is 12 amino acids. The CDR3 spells CASGFTWAEQYF. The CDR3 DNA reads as TGTGCCAGCGGATTTACATGGGCCGAGCAGTACTTC.

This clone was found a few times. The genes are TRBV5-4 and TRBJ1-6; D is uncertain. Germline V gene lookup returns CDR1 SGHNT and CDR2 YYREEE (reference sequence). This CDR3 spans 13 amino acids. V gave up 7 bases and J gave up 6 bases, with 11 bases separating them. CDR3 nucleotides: TGTGCCAGCTCGCGCCTCCTTAATTCACCCCTCCACTTT. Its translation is CASSRLLNSPLHF.

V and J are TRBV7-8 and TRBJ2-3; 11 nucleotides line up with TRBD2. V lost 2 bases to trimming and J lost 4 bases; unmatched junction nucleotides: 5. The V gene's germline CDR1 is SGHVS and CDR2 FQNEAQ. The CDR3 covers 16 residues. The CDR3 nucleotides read TGTGCCAGCAGCTTAAGGACTAGCGGGTTCGCAGATACGCAGTATTTT. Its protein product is CASSLRTSGFADTQYF.

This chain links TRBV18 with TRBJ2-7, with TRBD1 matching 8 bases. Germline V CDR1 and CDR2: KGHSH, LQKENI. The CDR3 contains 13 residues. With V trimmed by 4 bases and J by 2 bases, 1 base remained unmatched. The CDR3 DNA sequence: TGTGCCAGCTCACGGACAGGGACCTACGAGCAGTACGTC. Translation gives CASSRTGTYEQYV.

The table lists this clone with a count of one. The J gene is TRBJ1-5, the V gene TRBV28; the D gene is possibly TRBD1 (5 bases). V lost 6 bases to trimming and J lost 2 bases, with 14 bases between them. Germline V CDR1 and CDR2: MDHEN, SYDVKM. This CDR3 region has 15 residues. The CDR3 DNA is TGTGCCAGCAGATTGGGGGGGGTCCGCAATCAGCCCCAGCATTTT. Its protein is CASRLGGVRNQPQHF.

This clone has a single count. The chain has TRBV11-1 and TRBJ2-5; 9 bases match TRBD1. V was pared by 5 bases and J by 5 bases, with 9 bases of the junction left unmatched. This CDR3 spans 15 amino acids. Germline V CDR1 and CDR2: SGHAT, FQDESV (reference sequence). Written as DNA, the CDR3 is TGTGCCAGCAGCGCAAACAGGGGGCGGCAGGAGACCCAGTACTTC. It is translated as CASSANRGRQETQYF.

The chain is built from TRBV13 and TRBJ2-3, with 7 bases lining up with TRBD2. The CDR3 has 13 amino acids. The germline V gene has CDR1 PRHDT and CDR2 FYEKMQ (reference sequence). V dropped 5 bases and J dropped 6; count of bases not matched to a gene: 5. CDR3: CASSQGTMDTQYF. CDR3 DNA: TGTGCCAGCAGCCAAGGGACTATGGATACGCAGTATTTT.

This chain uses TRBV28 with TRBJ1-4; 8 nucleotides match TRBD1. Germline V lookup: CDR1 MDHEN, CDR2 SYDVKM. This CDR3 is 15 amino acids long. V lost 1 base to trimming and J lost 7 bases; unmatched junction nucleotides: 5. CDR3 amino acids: CASSLSQGALEKLFF. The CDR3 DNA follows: TGTGCCAGCAGTTTATCCCAGGGGGCGCTTGAAAAACTGTTTTTT.

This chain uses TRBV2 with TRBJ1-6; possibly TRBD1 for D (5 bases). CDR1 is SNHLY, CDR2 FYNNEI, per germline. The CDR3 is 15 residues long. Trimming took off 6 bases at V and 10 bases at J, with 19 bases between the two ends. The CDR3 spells CASRTTGTSVSPLHF. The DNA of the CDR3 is TGTGCCAGCAGGACCACCGGGACTAGTGTATCACCCCTCCACTTT.

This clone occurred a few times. The CDR3 here is CASSEALGGGSGEQYF. The CDR3 bases are TGTGCCAGCAGTGAAGCGCTCGGCGGGGGGTCGGGCGAGCAGTACTTC. The chain uses TRBV6-1 and TRBJ2-7; 8 nucleotides line up with TRBD2. Germline V gene data show CDR1 as MNHNS and CDR2 as SASEGT. The length of the CDR3 is 16 residues. The V segment lost 0 bases and the J segment 6 bases; nucleotides outside the gene matches: 10.

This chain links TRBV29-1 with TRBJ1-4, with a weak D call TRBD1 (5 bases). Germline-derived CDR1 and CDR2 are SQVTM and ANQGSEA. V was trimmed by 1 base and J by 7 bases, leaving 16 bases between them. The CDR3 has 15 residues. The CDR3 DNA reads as TGCAGCGTTGAAGTCCCTGCAGGGTGGAGTGAAAAACTGTTTTTT. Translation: CSVEVPAGWSEKLFF.